This entry features one TCR beta chain sequence. The sample belongs to a study of shared clonotypes between healthy human individuals. The assay ran at deep level. The data were produced by immunoSEQ multiplex PCR, yet TCRdb's version contains in-frame clones alone and is incomplete. The sample records around 1.4 million clones, approximately 98.5% being singletons. Germline V gives CDR1 SGDLS, CDR2 YYNGEE. The V segment lost 1 base and the J segment 2 bases; nucleotides outside the gene matches: 11. CDR3 length equals 18 residues. The receptor was derived from a man aged 30 to 39 in good health. Sequenced material: naive CD4+ T cells sorted from blood. The subset: CD45RA+ positively selected. The rearrangement joins TRBV9 to TRBJ2-1, with 8 bases matching TRBD2. The CDR3 spells CASSVTGGSPVPYNEQFF. CDR3 nucleotides: TGTGCCAGCAGCGTAACGGGGGGGTCTCCGGTTCCCTACAATGAGCAGTTCTTC.